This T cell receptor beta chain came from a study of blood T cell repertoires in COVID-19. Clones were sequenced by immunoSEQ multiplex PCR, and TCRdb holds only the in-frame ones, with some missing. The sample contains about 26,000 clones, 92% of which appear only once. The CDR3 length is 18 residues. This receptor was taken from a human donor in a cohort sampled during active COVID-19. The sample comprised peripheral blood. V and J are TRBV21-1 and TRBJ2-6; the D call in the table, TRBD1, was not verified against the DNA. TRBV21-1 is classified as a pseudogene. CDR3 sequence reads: CASSKVDSVFSGANVLTF. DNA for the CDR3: TGTGCCAGCAGCAAAGTGGACAGCGTGTTCTCTGGGGCCAACGTCCTGACTTTC.